This T cell receptor beta chain was identified during a study of identical twins. Notes on the study in general: Rather than following the same donors, the conclusions depended on cross-sectional statistical analysis. Models predicted less out-of-frame TCR alpha sharing in monozygotic twins than was found. Out-of-frame beta sequences exhibited a weaker degree of excess twin sharing.

From germline, CDR1 is MNHEY and CDR2 SVGEGT. CDR3 length: 14 residues. The V gene end was trimmed by 4 bases and the J gene end by 3 bases; junction bases not matched to a gene: 5. The sample holds one count of this clonotype. Its antigen is undetermined. TCRdb used MiXCR to reprocess the 5' RACE reads, holding one entry per CDR3 protein. Of roughly 18,000 distinct CDR3 sequences listed, roughly 63% are singletons. The receptor was isolated from a woman between 18 and 29 years old in good health. This table probably holds off-target reads from a library built for another chain. The genes are TRBV6-2 or TRBV6-3 and TRBJ2-7; 8 bases agree with TRBD2. The sample consisted of memory (CD45RO+) T cells sorted from blood. CDR3 protein: CASSWPAGDYEQYF. CDR3 bases: TGTGCCAGCAGTTGGCCAGCGGGGGACTACGAGCAGTACTTC.